The clone carrying this T cell receptor beta chain was counted between two and nine times. The repertoire was sequenced with immunoSEQ multiplex PCR; TCRdb's copy has only in-frame clones and lacks some. The repertoire includes 70,000 or so clones, roughly 90% of them detected once, and around 2.7% sits in the top ten. The data originate from a study of OX40 agonist ivuxolimab in advanced cancers. V was trimmed by 5 bases and J by 4 bases, leaving 11 bases between them. Germline V gene lookup returns CDR1 SEHNR and CDR2 FQNEAQ (reference sequence). This CDR3 contains 13 residues. Source: CD4+ or CD8+ T cells sorted from blood, taken in a trial of the OX40 agonist ivuxolimab. The sequence derives from an adult with an advanced solid tumor such as melanoma, head and neck, liver or kidney cancer. The gene calls are TRBV7-9 and TRBJ1-1; D is undetermined. CDR3 protein: CASSLTDFTEAFF. CDR3 sequence (DNA): TGTGCCAGCAGCCTTACAGACTTCACTGAAGCTTTCTTT.